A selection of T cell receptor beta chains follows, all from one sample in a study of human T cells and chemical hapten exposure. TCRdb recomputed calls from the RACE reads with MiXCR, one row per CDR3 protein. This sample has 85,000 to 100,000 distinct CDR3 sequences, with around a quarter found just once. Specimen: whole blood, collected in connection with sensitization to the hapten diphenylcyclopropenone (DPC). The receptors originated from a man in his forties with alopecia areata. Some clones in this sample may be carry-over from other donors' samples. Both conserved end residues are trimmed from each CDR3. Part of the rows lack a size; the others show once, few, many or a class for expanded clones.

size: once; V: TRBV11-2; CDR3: ASSPLRGQGRMVYSGNTIY
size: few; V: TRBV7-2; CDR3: ASSTRRTPLADTQY
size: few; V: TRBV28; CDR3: ASSLDTGGGSIQY
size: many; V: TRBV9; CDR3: ASSFNGLAVLTDTQY
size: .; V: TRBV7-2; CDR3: ASSLMGQGADTQY
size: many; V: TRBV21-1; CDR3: ASSMTGRNNEQF
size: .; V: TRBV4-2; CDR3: ASSQDISGIYSGANVLT
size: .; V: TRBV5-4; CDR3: ASSSSGGSHNEQF
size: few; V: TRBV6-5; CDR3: ASSFAKGQLYGYT
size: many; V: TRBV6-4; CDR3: ASSEDRGSDTQY
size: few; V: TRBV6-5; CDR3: ASSTGTGLGNTIY
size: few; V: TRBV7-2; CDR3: ASSLEIVTARF
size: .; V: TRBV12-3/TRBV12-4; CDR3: ASSHWGLNTEAF
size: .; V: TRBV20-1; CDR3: SARERGYGYT
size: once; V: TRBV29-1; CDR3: SVTSYTEAF
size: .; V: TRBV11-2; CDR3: ASSLTILSVVGTGGKNIQY
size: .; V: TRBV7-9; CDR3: ASIYHRDREAGELF
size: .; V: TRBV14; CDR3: ASSQERGGNTDTQY
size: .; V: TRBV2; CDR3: ASSSTPGQEAF
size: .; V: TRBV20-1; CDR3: SARRGQAIYTYEQY
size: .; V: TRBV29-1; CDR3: SVETSGRGVQF
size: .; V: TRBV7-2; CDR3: ASTHLGASTDTQY
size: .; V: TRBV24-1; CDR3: ATSDLQVDRVTDTQY
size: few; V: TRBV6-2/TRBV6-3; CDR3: ASSLQGYGTEAF